This TCR beta chain was profiled in a study of cytomegalovirus exposure and HLA in healthy donors. General study results and limits: Highest at DRB1 and lowest at HLA-C, TCR association rates differed among HLA loci in a later analysis.

This CDR3 region has 14 residues. CDR1 KGHSH and CDR2 LQKENI come from the germline V gene. V dropped 1 base and J dropped 3 bases, with 9 bases sitting between them. PCR used 60 Vbeta primers and 13 Jbeta primers. Sequencing used immunoSEQ multiplex PCR; TCRdb keeps in-frame clones, though not all of them. The table lists almost 95,000 clones, 69% of them singletons. On this clone: Its cognate antigen is unknown.

The source of this sequence is a man between 45 and 60 years old in good health and CMV-seronegative. The sample was PBMCs. This chain connects TRBV18 to TRBJ1-2; D might be TRBD1 (6 bases). This chain's CDR3 is CASSPQGQYYGYTF. The CDR3 DNA reads TGTGCCAGCTCACCACAAGGACAGTACTATGGCTACACCTTC.